The 6 T cell receptor beta chains below all came from one sample that was sequenced in a study of radiotherapy plus CTLA-4 blockade in lung cancer. The protocol was immunoSEQ multiplex PCR, while the TCRdb copy is restricted to in-frame clones and leaves out a portion. This sample has over 60,000 clones; 87% occur once, and the top ten carry over 35%. Material: peripheral blood, obtained from a patient treated with radiotherapy plus ipilimumab. These receptors all come from a human donor with non-small cell lung cancer that progressed on radiotherapy plus ipilimumab.

The chain links TRBV12-5 to TRBJ2-2; 8 bases fit TRBD1. After removal of 7 bases from V and 2 bases from J, the junction contained 6 bases not matched to a gene. CDR1 and CDR2 (germline): LGHNT, FRNRAP. The CDR3 contains 15 residues. The CDR3 reads CASEATGVNTGELFF. The CDR3, as DNA: TGTGCTAGTGAGGCGACAGGGGTTAACACCGGGGAGCTGTTTTTT.

The genes are TRBV7-2 and TRBJ2-1, with D perhaps being TRBD1 or TRBD2 (7 bases each). The V gene's germline CDR1 is SGHTA and CDR2 FQGNSA. CDR3 length equals 19 residues. V lost 1 base and J lost 0, with 19 bases in between. DNA of the CDR3: TGTGCCAGCAGCTTAGAGGGGGCTAGCGGTTGGAGCTCCTACAATGAGCAGTTCTTC. Translation: CASSLEGASGWSSYNEQFF.

The chain uses TRBV9 and TRBJ2-3; TRBD1 aligns across 7 bases. After removal of 0 bases from V and 10 bases from J, the junction contained 5 bases not matched to a gene. The length of the CDR3 is 13 residues. Per the germline V gene, CDR1 is SGDLS and CDR2 is YYNGEE. The CDR3: CASSVEGGAAQYF. DNA for the CDR3: TGTGCCAGCAGCGTAGAAGGGGGCGCGGCGCAGTATTTT.

The chain employs TRBV28 and TRBJ2-3; 9 positions agree with TRBD1. The V gene end was trimmed by 8 bases and the J gene end by 2 bases; junction bases not matched to a gene: 14. Germline V CDR1 and CDR2: MDHEN, SYDVKM. There are 17 residues in the CDR3. The CDR3 spells CASLQQDRGTYTDTQYF. The CDR3 DNA reads TGTGCCAGCCTCCAACAAGACAGGGGGACCTACACAGATACGCAGTATTTT.

The rearrangement links TRBV19 to TRBJ1-2, with TRBD1 identical over 7 bases. Germline assignment: CDR1 LNHDA and CDR2 SQIVND (reference sequence). V was clipped by 4 bases and J by 4 bases; unmatched bases: 3. The CDR3 length is 13 residues. CDR3 in DNA: TGTGCCAGTAGTACAGGGGGAGGCTATGGCTACACCTTC. Translating gives CASSTGGGYGYTF. Full variable domain (outside the CDR3, taken from reference TRBV19 and TRBJ1-2): DGGITQSPKYLFRKEGQNVTLSCEQNLNHDAMYWYRQDPGQGLRLIYYSQIVNDFQKGDIAEGYSVSREKKESFPLTVTSAQKNPTAFYLCASSTGGGYGYTFGSGTRLTVV.

The chain joins TRBV28 to TRBJ2-2; D is undetermined. This CDR3 has 12 residues. Trimming removed 5 bases from V and 5 bases from J, with 6 bases in between. The germline V gene has CDR1 MDHEN and CDR2 SYDVKM. In DNA form, the CDR3 reads TGTGCCAGCAGTCCGAGGACCGGGGAGCTGTTTTTT. Translated: CASSPRTGELFF.